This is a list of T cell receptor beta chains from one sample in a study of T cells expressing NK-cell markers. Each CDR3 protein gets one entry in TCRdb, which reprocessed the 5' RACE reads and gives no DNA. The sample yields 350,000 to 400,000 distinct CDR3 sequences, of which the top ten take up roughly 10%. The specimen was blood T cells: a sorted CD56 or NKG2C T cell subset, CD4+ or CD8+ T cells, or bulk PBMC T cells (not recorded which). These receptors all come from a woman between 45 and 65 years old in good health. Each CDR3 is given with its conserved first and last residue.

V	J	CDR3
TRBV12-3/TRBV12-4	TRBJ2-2	CATERDTGELFF
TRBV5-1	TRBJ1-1	CASSLEGIRVTEAFF
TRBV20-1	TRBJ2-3	CSAQKRERPDTQYF
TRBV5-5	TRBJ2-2	CASSFMTSGINTGELFF
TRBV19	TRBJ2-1	CASSIDHSGRGLGQFF
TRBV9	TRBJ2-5	CASSVGAEVETQYF
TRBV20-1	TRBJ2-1	CSARDVDQPNEQFF
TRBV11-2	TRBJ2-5	CASSTRTARETQYF
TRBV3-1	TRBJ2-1	CASSQTRTVLSYNEQFF
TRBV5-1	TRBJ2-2	CASSLVGQGRKNTGELFF
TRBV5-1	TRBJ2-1	CASKGQAGYNEQFF
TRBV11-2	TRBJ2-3	CASSLVFRDTQYF
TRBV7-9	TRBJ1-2	CASSFSEGGYTF